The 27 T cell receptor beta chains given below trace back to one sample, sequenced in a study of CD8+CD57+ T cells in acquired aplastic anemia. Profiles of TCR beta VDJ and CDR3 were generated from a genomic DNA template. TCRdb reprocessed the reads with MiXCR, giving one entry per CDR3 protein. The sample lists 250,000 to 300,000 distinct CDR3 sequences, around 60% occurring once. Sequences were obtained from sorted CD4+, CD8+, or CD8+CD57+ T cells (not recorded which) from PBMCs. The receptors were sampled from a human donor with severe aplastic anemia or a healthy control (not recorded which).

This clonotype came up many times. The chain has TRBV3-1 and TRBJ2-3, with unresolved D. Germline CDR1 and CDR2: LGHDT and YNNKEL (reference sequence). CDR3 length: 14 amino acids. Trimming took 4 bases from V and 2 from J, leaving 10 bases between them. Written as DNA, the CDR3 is TGTGCCAGCAGCCCGTCGCCAATCACAGATACGCAGTATTTT. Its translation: CASSPSPITDTQYF.

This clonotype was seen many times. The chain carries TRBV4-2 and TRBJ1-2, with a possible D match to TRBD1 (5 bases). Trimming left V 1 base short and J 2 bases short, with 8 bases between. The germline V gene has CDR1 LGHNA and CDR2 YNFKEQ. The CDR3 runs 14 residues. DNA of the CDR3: TGTGCCAGCAGCCAAGTCGACAGAAACTATGGCTACACCTTC. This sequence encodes CASSQVDRNYGYTF.

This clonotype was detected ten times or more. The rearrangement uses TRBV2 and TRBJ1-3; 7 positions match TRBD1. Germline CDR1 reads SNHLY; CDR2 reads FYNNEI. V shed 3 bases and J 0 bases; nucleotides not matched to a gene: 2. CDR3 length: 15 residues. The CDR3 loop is CASSETGPSGNTIYF. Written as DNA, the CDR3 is TGTGCCAGCAGTGAGACAGGGCCCTCTGGAAACACCATATATTTT.

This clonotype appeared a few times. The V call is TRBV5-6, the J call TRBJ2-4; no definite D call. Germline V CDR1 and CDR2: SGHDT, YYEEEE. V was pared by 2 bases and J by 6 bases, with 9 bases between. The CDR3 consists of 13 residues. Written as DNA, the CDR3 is TGTGCCAGCAGCTTTGGACGCCTAAACATTCAGTACTTC. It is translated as CASSFGRLNIQYF.

The CDR3 bases are TGTGCCAGTTTCACGACATCGGCCAGACAGGGGCCCCAGCATTTT. Its protein product is CASFTTSARQGPQHF. The rearrangement links TRBV19 to TRBJ1-5; 7 nucleotides match TRBD1. The V gene's germline CDR1 is LNHDA and CDR2 SQIVND (reference sequence). The V segment lost 8 bases and the J segment 9 bases; nucleotides outside the gene matches: 16. The CDR3 contains 15 residues.

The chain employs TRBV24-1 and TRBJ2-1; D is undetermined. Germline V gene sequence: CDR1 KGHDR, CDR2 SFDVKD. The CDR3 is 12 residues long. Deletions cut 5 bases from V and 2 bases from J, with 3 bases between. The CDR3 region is CATSAAYNEQFF. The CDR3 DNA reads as TGTGCCACCAGTGCCGCCTACAATGAGCAGTTCTTC.

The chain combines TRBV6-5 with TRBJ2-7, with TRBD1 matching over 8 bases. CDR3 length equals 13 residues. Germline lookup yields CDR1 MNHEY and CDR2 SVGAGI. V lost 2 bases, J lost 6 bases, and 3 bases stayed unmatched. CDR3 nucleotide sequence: TGTGCCAGCAGTTACATCGACAGGGGCGAGCAGTACTTC. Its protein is CASSYIDRGEQYF.

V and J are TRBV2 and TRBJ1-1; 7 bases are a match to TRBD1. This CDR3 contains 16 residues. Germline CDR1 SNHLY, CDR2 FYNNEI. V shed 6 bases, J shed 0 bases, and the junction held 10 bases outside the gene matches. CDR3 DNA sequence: TGTGCCAGCAGCGGATATGCAGGGGGGTTGAACACTGAAGCTTTCTTT. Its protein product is CASSGYAGGLNTEAFF.

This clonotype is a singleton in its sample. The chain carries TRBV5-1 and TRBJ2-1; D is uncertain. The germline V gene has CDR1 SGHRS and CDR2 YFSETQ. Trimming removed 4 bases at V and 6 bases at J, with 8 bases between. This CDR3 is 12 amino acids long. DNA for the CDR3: TGCGCCAGCAGCCCCGATCTCAATGAGCAGTTCTTC. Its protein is CASSPDLNEQFF.

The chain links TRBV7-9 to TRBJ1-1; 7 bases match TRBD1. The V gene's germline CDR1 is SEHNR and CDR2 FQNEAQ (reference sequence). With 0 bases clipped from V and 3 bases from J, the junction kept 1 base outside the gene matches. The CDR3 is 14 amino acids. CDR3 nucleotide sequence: TGTGCCAGCAGCTTAGCGGGACAGCACACTGAAGCTTTCTTT. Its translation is CASSLAGQHTEAFF.

The CDR3 loop is CASSLVGLGSTDTQYF. CDR3 coding DNA: TGTGCCAGCAGCTTAGTAGGGCTAGGTTCCACAGATACGCAGTATTTT. The chain is built from TRBV11-2 and TRBJ2-3; D is uncertain. Germline CDR1 reads SGHAT; CDR2 reads FQNNGV. The CDR3 length is 16 residues. The V gene lost 1 base and the J gene lost 2 bases, with 13 bases spanning the gap.

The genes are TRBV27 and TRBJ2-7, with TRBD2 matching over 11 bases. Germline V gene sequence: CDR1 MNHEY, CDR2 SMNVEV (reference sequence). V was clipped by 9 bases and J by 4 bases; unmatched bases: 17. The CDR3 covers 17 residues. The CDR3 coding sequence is TGTGCCAGTGGAGAAACTAGCGGGGGAGTCGGAGAGTACGAGCAGTACTTC. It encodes CASGETSGGVGEYEQYF.

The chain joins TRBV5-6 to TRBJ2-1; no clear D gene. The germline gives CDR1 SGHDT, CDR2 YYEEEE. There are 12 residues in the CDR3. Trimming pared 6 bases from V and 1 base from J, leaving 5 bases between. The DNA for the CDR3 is TGTGCCAGCAAGCGATCCTACAATGAGCAGTTCTTC. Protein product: CASKRSYNEQFF.

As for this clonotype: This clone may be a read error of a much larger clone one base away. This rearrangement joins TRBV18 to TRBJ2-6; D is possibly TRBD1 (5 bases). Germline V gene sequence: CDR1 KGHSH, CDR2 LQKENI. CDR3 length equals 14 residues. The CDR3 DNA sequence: TGTGCCAGCTCACCAGGGGCTGGGACCAACGTCCTGACTTTC. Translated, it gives CASSPGAGTNVLTF.

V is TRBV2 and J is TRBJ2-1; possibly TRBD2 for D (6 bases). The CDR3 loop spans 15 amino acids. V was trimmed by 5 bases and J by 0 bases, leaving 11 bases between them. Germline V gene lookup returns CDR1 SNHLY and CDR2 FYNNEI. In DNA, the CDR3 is TGTGCCAGCAGTCCCGGACTAAACTCCTACAATGAGCAGTTCTTC. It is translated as CASSPGLNSYNEQFF.

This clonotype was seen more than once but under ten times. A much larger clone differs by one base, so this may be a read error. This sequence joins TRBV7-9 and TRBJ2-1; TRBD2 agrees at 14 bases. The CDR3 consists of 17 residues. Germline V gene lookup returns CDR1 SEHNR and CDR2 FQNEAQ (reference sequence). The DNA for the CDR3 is TGTGCCAGCAGCTTAGGGGGACTAGCGGGGGTCTACAATGGGCAGTTCTTC. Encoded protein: CASSLGGLAGVYNGQFF.

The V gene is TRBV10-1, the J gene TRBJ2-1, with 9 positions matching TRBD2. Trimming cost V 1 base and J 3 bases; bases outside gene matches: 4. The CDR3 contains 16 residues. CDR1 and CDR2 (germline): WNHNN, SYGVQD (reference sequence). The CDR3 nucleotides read TGCGCCAGCAGTGAGTGGGCTAGCGGGGTCTACAATGAGCAGTTCTTC. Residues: CASSEWASGVYNEQFF.

In DNA, the CDR3 is TGTGCCTCGGGACAGGTTAATTCACCCCTCCACTTT. Amino acid sequence: CASGQVNSPLHF. The gene calls are TRBV9 and TRBJ1-6; 8 nucleotides line up with TRBD1. Germline CDR1 is SGDLS and CDR2 is YYNGEE. This CDR3 region has 12 residues. Germline trimming cut 10 bases from V and 6 bases from J; bases unmatched to any gene: 3. The full variable domain, with the rest looked up from reference TRBV9 and TRBJ1-6, is DSGVTQTPKHLITATGQRVTLRCSPRSGDLSVYWYQQSLDQGLQFLIQYYNGEERAKGNILERFSAQQFPDLHSELNLSSLELGDSALYFCASGQVNSPLHFGNGTRLTVT.

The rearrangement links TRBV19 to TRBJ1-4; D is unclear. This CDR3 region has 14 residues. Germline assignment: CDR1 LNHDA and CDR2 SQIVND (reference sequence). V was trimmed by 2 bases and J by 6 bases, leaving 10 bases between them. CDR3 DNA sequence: TGTGCCAGTAGTATACTTCGTCCTGATGAAAAACTGTTTTTT. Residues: CASSILRPDEKLFF.

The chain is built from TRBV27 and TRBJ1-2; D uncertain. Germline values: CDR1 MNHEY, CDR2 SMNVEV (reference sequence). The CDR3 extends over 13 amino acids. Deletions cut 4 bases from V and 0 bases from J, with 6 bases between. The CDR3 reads CASSWQPNYGYTF. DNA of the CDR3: TGTGCCAGCAGTTGGCAGCCTAACTATGGCTACACCTTC.

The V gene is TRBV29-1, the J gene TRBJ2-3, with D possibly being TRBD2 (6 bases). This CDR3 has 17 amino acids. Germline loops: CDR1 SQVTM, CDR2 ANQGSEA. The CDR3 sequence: CSARAGLGLRDTDTQYF. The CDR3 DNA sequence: TGCAGTGCTAGAGCAGGTCTTGGGTTGCGGGACACAGATACGCAGTATTTT.

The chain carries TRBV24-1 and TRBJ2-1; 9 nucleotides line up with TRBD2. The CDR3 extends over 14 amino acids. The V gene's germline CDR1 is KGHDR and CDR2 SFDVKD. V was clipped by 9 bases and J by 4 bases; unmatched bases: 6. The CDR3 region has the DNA TGTGCCACCGGTCGGGCGGGAGGGTACAATGAGCAGTTCTTC. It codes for CATGRAGGYNEQFF.

CDR3 loop: CATSPLVQHGYTF. The CDR3, as DNA: TGTGCCACCAGTCCTCTGGTACAGCATGGCTACACCTTC. V gene TRBV15 combines with J gene TRBJ1-2; D is unresolved. Per the germline V gene, CDR1 is LNHNV and CDR2 is YYDKDF (reference sequence). The CDR3 length is 13 residues. V shed 6 bases and J shed 6 bases, with 14 bases lying between them.

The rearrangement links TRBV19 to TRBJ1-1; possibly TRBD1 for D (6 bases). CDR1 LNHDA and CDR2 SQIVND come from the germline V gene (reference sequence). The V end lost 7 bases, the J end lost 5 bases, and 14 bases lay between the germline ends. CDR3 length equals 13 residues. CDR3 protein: CASTIQGLTEAFF. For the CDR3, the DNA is TGTGCCAGTACCATACAGGGTTTAACTGAAGCTTTCTTT.

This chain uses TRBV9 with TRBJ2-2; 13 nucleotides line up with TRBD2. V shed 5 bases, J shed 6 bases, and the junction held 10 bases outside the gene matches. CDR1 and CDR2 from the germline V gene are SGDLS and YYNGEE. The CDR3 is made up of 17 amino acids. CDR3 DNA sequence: TGTGCCAGCAGTGGAACAGGACTAGCGGGGGTGTCCGGGGAGCTGTTTTTT. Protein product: CASSGTGLAGVSGELFF.

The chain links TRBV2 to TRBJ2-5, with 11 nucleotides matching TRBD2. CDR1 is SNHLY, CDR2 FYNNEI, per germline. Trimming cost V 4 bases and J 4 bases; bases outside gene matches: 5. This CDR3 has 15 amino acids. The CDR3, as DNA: TGTGCCAGCAGTGCGCTAGCGGGGGGAGGAGAGACCCAGTACTTC. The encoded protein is CASSALAGGGETQYF.

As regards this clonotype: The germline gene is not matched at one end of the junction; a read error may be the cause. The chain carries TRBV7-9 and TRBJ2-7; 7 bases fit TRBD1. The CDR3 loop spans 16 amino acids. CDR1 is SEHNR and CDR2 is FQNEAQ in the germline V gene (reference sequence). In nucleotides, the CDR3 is TGCGCCAGCAGCCAAAACAGGGGCTCGCCTGCCTACGAGCAGTACTTC. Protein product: CASSQNRGSPAYEQYF.